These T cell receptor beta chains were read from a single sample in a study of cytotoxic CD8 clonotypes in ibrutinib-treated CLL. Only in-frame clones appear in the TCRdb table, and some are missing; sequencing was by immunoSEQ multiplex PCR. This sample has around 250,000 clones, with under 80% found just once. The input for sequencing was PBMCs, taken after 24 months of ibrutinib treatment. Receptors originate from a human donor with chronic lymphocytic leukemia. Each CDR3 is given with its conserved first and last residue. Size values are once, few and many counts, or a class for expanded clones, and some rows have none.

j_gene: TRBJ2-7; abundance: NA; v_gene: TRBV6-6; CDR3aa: CASSREYEQYF
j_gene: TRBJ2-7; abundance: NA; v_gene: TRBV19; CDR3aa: CASSPRGQGAYEQYF
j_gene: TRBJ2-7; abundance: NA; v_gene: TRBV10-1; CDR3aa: CASSPRGSFYEQYF
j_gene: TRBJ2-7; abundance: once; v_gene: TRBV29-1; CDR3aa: CSVEDISGGKSLAEQYF
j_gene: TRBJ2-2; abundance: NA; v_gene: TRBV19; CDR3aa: CASSSRTGPGELFF
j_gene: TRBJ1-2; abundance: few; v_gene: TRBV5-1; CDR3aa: CASGEQGANYGYTF
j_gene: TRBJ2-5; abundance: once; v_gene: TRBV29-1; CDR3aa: CSVVRGRVETQYF
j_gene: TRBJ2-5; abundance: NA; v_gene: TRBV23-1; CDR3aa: CASIGTGDVETQYF
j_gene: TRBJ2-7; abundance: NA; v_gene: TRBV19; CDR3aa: CASSILGGSYEQYF
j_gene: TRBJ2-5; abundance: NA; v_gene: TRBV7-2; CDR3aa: CASSPARYPLAETQYF
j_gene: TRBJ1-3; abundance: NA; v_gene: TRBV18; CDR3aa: CASSLPRGGNTIYF
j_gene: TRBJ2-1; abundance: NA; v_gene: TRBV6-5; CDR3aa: CASGLVSHEQFF
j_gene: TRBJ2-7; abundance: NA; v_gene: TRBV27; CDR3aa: CASKGTYEQYF
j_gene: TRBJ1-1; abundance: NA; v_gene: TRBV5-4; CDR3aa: CASSPGGSGVTEAFF
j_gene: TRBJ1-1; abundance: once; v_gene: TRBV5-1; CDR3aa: CASRPSRGTEAFF
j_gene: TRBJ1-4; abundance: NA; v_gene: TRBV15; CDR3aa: CATAPRIPEKLFF
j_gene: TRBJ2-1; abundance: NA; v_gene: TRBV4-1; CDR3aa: CASSQDMSSGFYNEQFF
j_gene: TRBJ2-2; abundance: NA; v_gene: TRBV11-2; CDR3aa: CASSFGAGSSRELFF
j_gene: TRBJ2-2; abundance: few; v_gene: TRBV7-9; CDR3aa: CASSPPDSGTGELFF
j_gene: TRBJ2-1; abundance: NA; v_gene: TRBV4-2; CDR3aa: CASSQVSSGYNEQFF
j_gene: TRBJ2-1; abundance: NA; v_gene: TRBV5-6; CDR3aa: CASSPNSGRANEQFF
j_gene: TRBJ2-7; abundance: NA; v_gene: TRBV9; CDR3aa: CASSARDRMTGEQYF
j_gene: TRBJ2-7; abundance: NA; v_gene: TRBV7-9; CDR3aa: CASSLAGQGYEQYF
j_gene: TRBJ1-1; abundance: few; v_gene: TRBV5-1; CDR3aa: CASSGDSYTEAFF
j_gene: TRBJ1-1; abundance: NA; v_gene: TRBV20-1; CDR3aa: CSARGYTEAFF
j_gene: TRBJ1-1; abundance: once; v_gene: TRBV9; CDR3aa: CASSPPVGLRGEAFF
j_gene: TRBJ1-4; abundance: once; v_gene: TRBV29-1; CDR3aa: CSVRIGGREKLFF
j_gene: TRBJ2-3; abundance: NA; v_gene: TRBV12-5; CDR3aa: CASGPSRDTQYF
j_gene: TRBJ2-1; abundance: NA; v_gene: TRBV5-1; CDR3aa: CASSLSGGSYNEQFF
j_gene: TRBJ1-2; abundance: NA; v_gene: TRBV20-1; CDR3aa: CSQFGGGYTF
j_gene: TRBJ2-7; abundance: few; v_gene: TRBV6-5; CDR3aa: CAAGKEGMYEQYF
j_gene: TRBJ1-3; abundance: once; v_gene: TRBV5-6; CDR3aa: CASSRPGQGNTIYF